This T cell receptor beta chain was identified during a study of blood T cell repertoires in COVID-19 (dated by TCRdb to 2020 to 2021). About the study as a whole: Samples covering the acute and convalescent phases of COVID-19 were provided by collaborators in the United States, Italy and Spain. The material from the prospective study consisted of cDNA or gDNA derived from T cells, B-cell-depleted T cells, or PBMCs. The dataset comprised deeply sampled blood TCRbeta repertoires from subjects exposed to, actively infected with, or recovered from COVID-19. The repertoires were made available in a free public database intended to serve as a resource for research on the immune response to SARS-CoV-2. The samples were drawn from two sources: the first 160 participants of the ongoing ImmuneRACE study, and over 950 subjects contributed by 6 global collaborators. The sample metadata nearly always contained a de-identified subject ID, COVID-19 status, age in years and sex. Where available, HLA class I and class II types were taken from metadata supplied by the sample provider and were not determined by assay-based typing.

The CDR1 and CDR2 encoded by the germline V gene are LGHNA and YNFKEQ. Taken from cysteine to phenylalanine, the CDR3 has 17 residues. The DNA shown is the 51-base CDR3, in frame from base 1. V sheds 0 bases and J sheds 6 bases, leaving 17 bases between their ends. Each collaborating institution followed its own protocols to collect whole blood in K2EDTA tubes. For TCRbeta analysis, collaborators shipped samples as frozen whole blood, isolated PBMCs, or DNA extracted from either of those sample types. TCRbeta CDR3 regions were amplified from genomic DNA by means of the immunoSEQ Assay, a bias-controlled multiplex PCR. The study's processing was this. Within the assay, amplification of reference gene primers was used to estimate how many nucleated cells each sample contained. To quantify the absolute abundance of each unique TCRbeta CDR3 rearrangement, sequence reads were collapsed and filtered. For each sample, productive Simpson clonality was calculated by taking the square root of Simpson's diversity index across productive rearrangements. TCRdb mirrors the immuneACCESS table, restricted to in-frame sequences. Some clones are absent from its copies; in checked studies, under half trace to an unresolved V gene, and the reason for the others is unknown. D and trimming were read from the DNA, whereas the V and J calls and clone size are those reported in that table. This sample lists about 230,000 clones; about 85% were detected once. The ten top clones hold about 0.93% of the sample.

Here is what the overall study found, with its caveats: The amount of clinical and demographic metadata varied by source and participant and was provided uncurated.

There are a few counts of this clone. This clone's antigen is unknown. The record has no base qualities; no much larger clone is one base away. The chain employs TRBV4-2 and TRBJ2-2; the best D guess is TRBD2, with 6 bases matching. The specimen was peripheral blood. The receptor's source is a man aged 35 to 55 with acute or convalescent COVID-19. The nucleotide sequence reads as follows: TGTGCCAGCAGCCAAGATTACCTAGCGATGGGGTCCGGGGAGCTGTTTTTT. This encodes CASSQDYLAMGSGELFF.